This record looks at one TCR beta chain sequence and its context. Its target is unknown. Some clones are missing from TCRdb's copy, which holds only in-frame ones; the method was immunoSEQ multiplex PCR. The table lists 65,000 to 85,000 clones, 95% of them singletons. The sample comes from a study of cytomegalovirus exposure and HLA in healthy donors. Broader study findings: First-cohort TCR clusters tended to co-occur in the 120 or so validation repertoires, a later analysis found.

CDR1 SGHRS and CDR2 YFSETQ come from the germline V gene. V shed 3 bases, J shed 2 bases, and the junction held 5 bases outside the gene matches. This CDR3 region has 15 residues. The sample consisted of PBMCs. The chain is built from TRBV5-1 and TRBJ2-7, with 10 bases identical to TRBD2. This clonotype originated in a woman aged 18 to 35 in good health and CMV-seronegative. For the CDR3, the DNA is TGCGCCAGCAGCTCCGGACTAGCGGTCCCCTACGAGCAGTACTTC. The encoded protein is CASSSGLAVPYEQYF.